This T cell receptor (beta chain) originates from a study of T cells in Graves' hyperthyroidism and ophthalmopathy. The wider study: Sampling of peripheral blood happened at initial diagnosis, prior to any treatment.

This clonotype was observed once. What it binds is unknown. The authors deemed Graves' hyperthyroidism stable absent ophthalmopathy progression within 18 months. Patients showing uncontrolled infection, other autoimmune disease, pregnancy or lactation were ineligible. Overall study findings and caveats: A 13 V-J model separated ophthalmopathy from stable hyperthyroidism.

Amplified TCR beta CDR3 regions derived from RNA transcripts. Carried out on the TCR CDR3, a first-round RT-PCR used the HTBI primer set. Each CDR3 protein is one row after TCRdb ran MiXCR on the multiplex PCR reads. The sample has around 450,000 distinct CDR3 sequences, around 16% seen once; the top ten hold 11% to 15%. Germline V gives CDR1 LGHDT, CDR2 YNNKEL (reference sequence). Trimming removed 3 bases from V and 0 bases from J, with 12 bases in between. CDR3 length: 15 residues. The chain recombines TRBV3-1 with TRBJ2-7, with TRBD2 as a possible D gene (5 bases). Specimen: blood. The receptor comes from a woman aged 18-30 years with Graves' hyperthyroidism. The CDR3 protein is CASSQPRDFSYEQYF. CDR3 nucleotides: TGTGCCAGCAGCCAGCCACGGGATTTCTCCTACGAGCAGTACTTC.